This T cell receptor (beta chain) was captured in a study of vaccination effects on CD4 cells after COVID-19. Across the study: Samples that were drawn after vaccination came a median of 72 days after the second dose. Points from the study as a whole: Only a single clone (1 of 255 vaccine-induced clones in healthy vaccinees) cross-reacted with common cold coronaviruses. The study found marked clonal contraction of infection- and vaccine-induced clones late after vaccination.

Turning to this clone: What it binds is unknown.

The table came from immunoSEQ multiplex PCR; TCRdb's copy has only in-frame clones and leaves some out. The table includes more than 60,000 clones, just under 75% detected once. Following 10 days of culture, CD4+ T cells were isolated. Either the BNT162b2 or mRNA-1273 vaccine was given to participants in two doses. This TCR derives from a human donor who received a COVID-19 vaccine. This material consisted of CD4+ T cells from PBMCs cultured without peptide, taken after COVID-19 vaccination.

The CDR3 nucleotides are TGTGCCATCAGCCAGGACGGAGATTTACGGGATGGCTACACCTTC. It codes for CAISQDGDLRDGYTF. The chain is built from TRBV10-3 and TRBJ1-2; D unresolved. The germline CDR1 and CDR2 sequences are ENHRY and SYGVKD. CDR3 length: 15 residues. Trimming took off 6 bases at V and 6 bases at J, with 20 bases between the two ends.